Presented here are 16 T cell receptor beta chains from one specimen sequenced in a study of blood T cell repertoires in COVID-19 (dated by TCRdb to 2018 to 2020). Library prep was done by the immunoSEQ multiplex PCR assay. Here the immuneACCESS table is served through TCRdb, limited to in-frame sequences with V and J called. Missing clones are a known gap in these copies; in checked studies unresolved V genes cover under half, and the rest lacks a known reason. The table for this sample lists around 74,000 clones; more than 90% of them were counted only once. The ten most abundant clones make up 16% of the sample. Input material: peripheral blood. These receptors all come from a woman older than 75 with active or convalescent COVID-19.

The rearrangement uses TRBV11-2 and TRBJ2-3; 9 bases agree with TRBD2. The V segment lost 3 bases and the J segment 0 bases; nucleotides outside the gene matches: 7. The CDR3 has 17 residues. CDR1 is SGHAT, CDR2 FQNNGV, per germline. The CDR3 DNA reads as TGTGCCAGCAGCTTCCTAAGTAGCGGGGGAAGCACAGATACGCAGTATTTT. It codes for CASSFLSSGGSTDTQYF.

J is TRBJ1-1 and V is TRBV7-2, with 7 positions matching TRBD1. The CDR3 contains 16 residues. CDR1 and CDR2 from the germline V gene are SGHTA and FQGNSA. With V trimmed by 5 bases and J by 2 bases, 11 bases remained unmatched. The CDR3 DNA reads TGTGCCAGCAGCCAGGATCGGGACAGACTTAACACTGAAGCTTTCTTT. This sequence encodes CASSQDRDRLNTEAFF.

The V and J genes are TRBV5-4 and TRBJ2-5; 9 bases agree with TRBD2. Trimming took 0 bases from V and 1 from J; bases not matched to a gene: 4. This CDR3 comprises 16 residues. Looked up from germline, CDR1 is SGHNT and CDR2 is YYREEE (reference sequence). CDR3 sequence reads: CASSLERGAPQETQYF. CDR3 bases: TGTGCCAGCAGCTTGGAGCGGGGGGCCCCCCAAGAGACCCAGTACTTC. The full variable domain, in which reference TRBV5-4 and TRBJ2-5 provide the parts outside the CDR3, is ETGVTQSPTHLIKTRGQQVTLRCSSQSGHNTVSWYQQALGQGPQFIFQYYREEENGRGNFPPRFSGLQFPNYSSELNVNALELDDSALYLCASSLERGAPQETQYFGPGTRLLVL.

The chain has TRBV18 and TRBJ1-2; maybe TRBD1 (5 bases). The germline CDR1 and CDR2 sequences are KGHSH and LQKENI. CDR3 size: 15 residues. Trimming stripped 2 bases from V and 4 bases from J, with 14 bases between. The CDR3 sequence is CASSPEGQNIYGYTF. CDR3 bases: TGTGCCAGCTCACCAGAAGGACAAAACATCTATGGCTACACCTTC.

This clone was counted a few times. The chain joins TRBV3-1 (or the pseudogene TRBV3-2) to TRBJ2-7; D gene unclear. This CDR3 comprises 13 residues. Trimming shortened V by 1 base and J by 2 bases, and 6 bases separated the two germline ends. Germline CDR1 LGHDT, CDR2 YNNKEL (reference sequence). This CDR3 reads CASSQGEAYEQYF. CDR3 bases: TGTGCCAGCAGCCAAGGCGAGGCCTACGAGCAGTACTTC.

This clone was found once. The chain couples TRBV28 to TRBJ2-3, with 11 bases aligning to TRBD1. Germline CDR1 MDHEN, CDR2 SYDVKM. The CDR3 totals 17 residues. V lost 5 bases and J lost 3; bases outside the gene matches: 10. The CDR3 here is CASSPEWGTGGTDTQYF. The CDR3 bases are TGTGCCAGCAGTCCCGAGTGGGGGACAGGGGGAACAGATACGCAGTATTTT.

This chain links TRBV29-1 with TRBJ2-2, with 8 positions matching TRBD1. The CDR3 covers 15 residues. Trimming at V came to 7 bases and at J to 2 bases, leaving 9 bases not matched to a gene. Per germline, CDR1 SQVTM and CDR2 ANQGSEA. Here the CDR3 reads CSAKPGTGNTGELFF. The DNA for the CDR3 is TGCAGCGCTAAACCCGGGACAGGCAACACCGGGGAGCTGTTTTTT.

The chain combines TRBV5-1 with TRBJ1-3; D is unresolved. The CDR3 is 15 amino acids. The V gene lost 4 bases and the J gene lost 0 bases, with 11 bases spanning the gap. Germline lookup yields CDR1 SGHRS and CDR2 YFSETQ. CDR3 loop: CASSPGWRSGNTIYF. DNA of the CDR3: TGCGCCAGCAGCCCGGGGTGGCGCTCTGGAAACACCATATATTTT.

This rearrangement joins TRBV7-2 to TRBJ2-3, with D unresolved. The germline V gene has CDR1 SGHTA and CDR2 FQGNSA. Trimming removed 3 bases from V and 2 bases from J, with 9 bases in between. This CDR3 spans 14 amino acids. CDR3 amino acids: CASSLGPTTDTQYF. The CDR3 DNA follows: TGTGCCAGCAGCTTGGGCCCAACCACAGATACGCAGTATTTT.

This chain joins TRBV11-2 and TRBJ1-1; 9 nucleotides line up with TRBD1. Germline loops: CDR1 SGHAT, CDR2 FQNNGV. The CDR3 totals 16 residues. Trimming removed 5 bases from V and 5 bases from J; junction bases left unmatched: 12. CDR3 bases: TGTGCCAGCAGCACATGGATCACAGGGGGCGGGACTGAAGCTTTCTTT. Its translation: CASSTWITGGGTEAFF.

V is TRBV24-1 and J is TRBJ1-2; D unresolved. CDR1 is KGHDR, CDR2 SFDVKD, per germline. V gave up 0 bases and J gave up 4 bases, with 8 bases separating them. The CDR3 extends over 14 amino acids. The CDR3 DNA reads as TGTGCCACCAGTGATTTGAGACTTTCCTATGGCTACACCTTC. Translated: CATSDLRLSYGYTF.

This clone occurred once. The chain employs TRBV30 and TRBJ2-7, with TRBD2 as a possible D gene (7 bases). V dropped 0 bases and J dropped 0 bases, with 9 bases sitting between them. The germline gives CDR1 GTSNPN, CDR2 SVGIG (reference sequence). The CDR3 loop spans 14 amino acids. The CDR3, as DNA: TGTGCCTGGAGTGTAGGGGGGGTCTCCTACGAGCAGTACTTC. Translated: CAWSVGGVSYEQYF.

The CDR3 DNA follows: TGTGCCTGGGGTGCCCGGACAGGTCAGAATGAAAAACTGTTTTTT. Its translation is CAWGARTGQNEKLFF. The rearrangement uses TRBV30 and TRBJ1-4; 7 nucleotides match TRBD1. The CDR3 extends over 15 amino acids. Germline V lookup: CDR1 GTSNPN, CDR2 SVGIG (reference sequence). The ends lost 5 bases at V and 5 bases at J; junction bases unmatched: 11.

CDR3 amino acids: CASNGSRQGSQETQYF. The CDR3, as DNA: TGTGCCAGCAACGGGTCGCGCCAGGGATCCCAAGAGACCCAGTACTTC. V and J are TRBV5-4 and TRBJ2-5, with TRBD1 as a possible D gene (5 bases). CDR3 length equals 16 residues. Looked up from germline, CDR1 is SGHNT and CDR2 is YYREEE (reference sequence). Trimming pared 6 bases from V and 1 base from J, leaving 19 bases between.

The chain links TRBV7-2 to TRBJ1-1; 10 bases map to TRBD1. V gave up 2 bases and J gave up 8 bases; unmatched junction bases: 5. From germline, CDR1 is SGHTA and CDR2 FQGNSA. The CDR3 runs to 14 residues. The CDR3 DNA reads as TGTGCCAGCAGCTTAATGGGACAGGGGATGGAAGCTTTCTTT. Encoded protein: CASSLMGQGMEAFF.

V and J are TRBV19 and TRBJ1-1, with TRBD1 matching 9 bases. The CDR3 contains 15 residues. Per the germline V gene, CDR1 is LNHDA and CDR2 is SQIVND (reference sequence). The ends lost 8 bases at V and 5 bases at J; junction bases unmatched: 12. CDR3 amino acids: CASRKTTGGKTEAFF. CDR3 bases: TGTGCCAGTCGTAAAACGACAGGGGGGAAAACTGAAGCTTTCTTT.